Each of the 27 T cell receptor beta chains below was sequenced from the same sample in a study of CD8+ T cells in alopecia areata. The treatment: oral pan-JAK inhibitor, 5-10 mg twice daily. RNA was isolated and reverse transcribed to cDNA, the sequencing template. Using immunoSEQ multiplex PCR, the repertoire was profiled, and TCRdb retains in-frame clones only, with some absent. The sample lists 200,000 to 250,000 clones; around 65% were seen once. The sample was CD4+ T cells sorted from blood, taken around week 44, from a patient treated with tofacitinib. The receptors were gathered from a human donor with alopecia areata.

J is TRBJ2-1 and V is TRBV5-1, with D perhaps TRBD2 (7 bases). This CDR3 spans 12 amino acids. The V gene lost 4 bases and the J gene lost 10 bases, with 12 bases spanning the gap. From germline, CDR1 is SGHRS and CDR2 YFSETQ. Here the CDR3 DNA reads TGCGCCAGCAGCCCGGAGGGGGGGGAGCAGTTCTTC. This codes for CASSPEGGEQFF.

CDR3 DNA: TGTGCCTGGAGGGGACAGGGGATAAACTATGGCTACACCTTC. Translating gives CAWRGQGINYGYTF. The rearrangement joins TRBV30 to TRBJ1-2; 10 nucleotides match TRBD1. The CDR3 loop spans 14 amino acids. With V trimmed by 3 bases and J by 2 bases, 3 bases remained unmatched. Per the germline V gene, CDR1 is GTSNPN and CDR2 is SVGIG (reference sequence).

The chain uses TRBV15 and TRBJ1-5; D is undetermined. CDR3 length: 15 amino acids. Between the trimmed V and J ends, which lost 0 bases and 10 bases, there was a span of 16 bases. Per germline, CDR1 LNHNV and CDR2 YYDKDF (reference sequence). CDR3 loop: CATSRDESLSFPQHF. The CDR3, as DNA: TGTGCCACCAGCAGAGATGAGTCCCTTTCGTTCCCCCAGCATTTT.

The rearrangement uses TRBV30 and TRBJ2-6, with D maybe TRBD1 (6 bases). Germline assignment: CDR1 GTSNPN and CDR2 SVGIG (reference sequence). The CDR3 sequence is 17 residues long. Deletions cut 4 bases from V and 0 bases from J, with 16 bases between. CDR3 DNA sequence: TGTGCCTGGACCCGTGACAGGCTCAGCTCTGGGGCCAACGTCCTGACTTTC. Amino acids: CAWTRDRLSSGANVLTF. The whole variable domain, remainder taken from reference TRBV30 and TRBJ2-6, is SQTIHQWPATLVQPVGSPLSLECTVEGTSNPNLYWYRQAAGRGLQLLFYSVGIGQISSEVPQNLSASRPQDRQFILSSKKLLLSDSGFYLCAWTRDRLSSGANVLTFGAGSRLTVL.

J is TRBJ1-2 and V is TRBV29-1; D is perhaps TRBD1 (6 bases). Trimming left V 6 bases short and J 6 bases short, with 23 bases between. CDR3 size: 15 residues. Germline V gene sequence: CDR1 SQVTM, CDR2 ANQGSEA. The CDR3 reads CSVQGTWGDAHGYTF. DNA of the CDR3: TGCAGCGTCCAAGGGACATGGGGGGACGCCCATGGCTACACCTTC.

The CDR3 coding sequence is TGTGCCAGCTCACCACTCTCCCAGCGGGATAACTATGGCTACACCTTC. Translating gives CASSPLSQRDNYGYTF. The chain has TRBV18 and TRBJ1-2, with unresolved D. The CDR3 runs to 16 residues. The V gene lost 1 base and the J gene lost 1 base, with 13 bases spanning the gap. Germline V CDR1 and CDR2: KGHSH, LQKENI.

The chain uses TRBV30 and TRBJ1-2; D might be TRBD1 (5 bases). This CDR3 is 13 amino acids long. Germline V gives CDR1 GTSNPN, CDR2 SVGIG (reference sequence). The V end lost 5 bases, the J end lost 8 bases, and 18 bases lay between the germline ends. CDR3 nucleotides: TGTGCCTGGGGAGGGCAGGGCTTCGGCGGCTACACCTTC. Amino acid sequence: CAWGGQGFGGYTF. Variable domain in full (rest from reference TRBV30 and TRBJ1-2): SQTIHQWPATLVQPVGSPLSLECTVEGTSNPNLYWYRQAAGRGLQLLFYSVGIGQISSEVPQNLSASRPQDRQFILSSKKLLLSDSGFYLCAWGGQGFGGYTFGSGTRLTVV.

The table lists this clone with a few counts. The sample has other DNA sequences that encode this CDR3 too. The chain is built from TRBV5-1 and TRBJ1-1, with D maybe TRBD1 (5 bases). Germline V gene sequence: CDR1 SGHRS, CDR2 YFSETQ. Trimming took 0 bases from V and 1 from J, leaving 7 bases between them. The CDR3 runs 14 residues. The chain's CDR3 is CASSLAGGNTEAFF. In nucleotides, the CDR3 is TGCGCCAGCAGCTTGGCCGGGGGGAACACTGAAGCTTTCTTT.

The chain combines TRBV5-6 with TRBJ2-3; D perhaps matches TRBD1 (6 bases). This CDR3 has 13 amino acids. Trimming took off 4 bases at V and 3 bases at J, with 9 bases between the two ends. The germline V gene encodes CDR1 SGHDT and CDR2 YYEEEE. The CDR3 sequence: CASSPTGTDTQYF. CDR3 nucleotides: TGTGCCAGCAGCCCTACAGGGACAGATACGCAGTATTTT.

The CDR3, as DNA: TGTGCCAGCACTCAAACAGGGCTGAACACTGAAGCTTTCTTT. Translating it yields CASTQTGLNTEAFF. V is TRBV25-1 and J is TRBJ1-1, with a weak D call TRBD1 (6 bases). Trimming took off 7 bases at V and 0 bases at J, with 12 bases between the two ends. This CDR3 is built from 14 residues. Per germline, CDR1 MGHDK and CDR2 SYGVNS. Using reference TRBV25-1 and TRBJ1-1 for the parts outside the CDR3, the full variable domain is EADIYQTPRYLVIGTGKKITLECSQTMGHDKMYWYQQDPGMELHLIHYSYGVNSTEKGDLSSESTVSRIRTEHFPLTLESARPSHTSQYLCASTQTGLNTEAFFGQGTRLTVV.

The chain joins TRBV30 to TRBJ2-3; 10 positions agree with TRBD2. The CDR3 runs 14 residues. CDR1 GTSNPN and CDR2 SVGIG come from the germline V gene (reference sequence). Trimming at V came to 0 bases and at J to 9 bases, leaving 6 bases not matched to a gene. The CDR3 region is CAWSVLAGAGTQYF. The CDR3 nucleotides are TGTGCCTGGAGTGTCCTAGCGGGGGCAGGGACGCAGTATTTT.

The chain combines TRBV30 with TRBJ2-4; tentative D call: TRBD2 (6 bases). Deletions cut 5 bases from V and 7 bases from J, with 9 bases between. Germline CDR1 and CDR2: GTSNPN and SVGIG (reference sequence). There are 11 residues in the CDR3. The CDR3 DNA is TGTGCCTGGGGGGGACTGAACATTCAGTACTTC. Translating gives CAWGGLNIQYF. The full variable domain, with the rest looked up from reference TRBV30 and TRBJ2-4, is SQTIHQWPATLVQPVGSPLSLECTVEGTSNPNLYWYRQAAGRGLQLLFYSVGIGQISSEVPQNLSASRPQDRQFILSSKKLLLSDSGFYLCAWGGLNIQYFGAGTRLSVL.

CDR3 region: CSVKTSGSYEQYF. CDR3 coding DNA: TGCAGCGTTAAAACTAGCGGCTCCTACGAGCAGTACTTC. This chain uses TRBV29-1 with TRBJ2-5; 8 bases are a match to TRBD2. With the DNA end fitting TRBJ2-7 better, the J assignment may be wrong. CDR3 length: 13 amino acids. The germline V gene encodes CDR1 SQVTM and CDR2 ANQGSEA.

The V gene is TRBV2, the J gene TRBJ2-3, with D uncertain. Germline-derived CDR1 and CDR2 are SNHLY and FYNNEI. Trimming removed 3 bases from V and 5 bases from J, with 9 bases in between. The CDR3 is 13 residues long. Here the CDR3 DNA reads TGTGCCAGCAGTGAGTCCCCCGAAGATACGCAGTATTTT. Amino acids: CASSESPEDTQYF.

The rearrangement joins TRBV29-1 to TRBJ2-1, with D possibly being TRBD2 (6 bases). V dropped 4 bases and J dropped 16 bases, with 20 bases sitting between them. The CDR3 is 12 amino acids. Looked up from germline, CDR1 is SQVTM and CDR2 is ANQGSEA. In nucleotides, the CDR3 is TGCAGCGTTGGAGGCCCGGGAGATGGCAAATTCTTC. As protein: CSVGGPGDGKFF.

A single count supports this clone. This chain joins TRBV7-2 and TRBJ1-5; tentative D call: TRBD1 (6 bases). Per germline, CDR1 SGHTA and CDR2 FQGNSA. V lost 2 bases and J 1 base, leaving 9 bases between the germline ends. The CDR3 is 15 residues long. The CDR3 protein is CASSLQGLSNQPQHF. The CDR3 nucleotides read TGTGCCAGCAGCTTACAGGGGCTAAGCAATCAGCCCCAGCATTTT. The full variable domain, with the rest looked up from reference TRBV7-2 and TRBJ1-5, is GAGVSQSPSNKVTEKGKDVELRCDPISGHTALYWYRQSLGQGLEFLIYFQGNSAPDKSGLPSDRFSAERTGGSVSTLTIQRTQQEDSAVYLCASSLQGLSNQPQHFGDGTRLSIL.

The chain uses TRBV19 and TRBJ1-1; 7 nucleotides align to TRBD1. This CDR3 comprises 13 residues. V shed 5 bases, J shed 2 bases, and the junction held 2 bases outside the gene matches. CDR1 is LNHDA and CDR2 is SQIVND in the germline V gene (reference sequence). The CDR3 DNA is TGTGCCAGTAGTTGGGACAGAAACACTGAAGCTTTCTTT. This gives the protein CASSWDRNTEAFF.

The J gene is TRBJ2-3, the V gene TRBV4-3; D is uncertain. Deletions cut 0 bases from V and 4 bases from J, with 8 bases between. The CDR3 sequence is 14 residues long. Germline lookup yields CDR1 LGHNA and CDR2 YSLEER. The CDR3 here is CASSQDRHSDTQYF. The DNA of the CDR3 is TGCGCCAGCAGCCAAGATCGACACTCAGATACGCAGTATTTT.

This clone was detected a few times. The chain carries TRBV5-1 and TRBJ2-7, with 8 bases aligning to TRBD2. The ends lost 2 bases at V and 1 base at J; junction bases unmatched: 5. Germline V gene sequence: CDR1 SGHRS, CDR2 YFSETQ. The CDR3 covers 15 residues. The CDR3 loop reads CASSFTAGESYEQYF. DNA of the CDR3: TGCGCCAGCAGCTTTACAGCGGGGGAGTCCTACGAGCAGTACTTC.

The rearrangement joins TRBV4-3 to TRBJ2-1; the D gene is possibly TRBD2 (6 bases). CDR1 and CDR2 from the germline V gene are LGHNA and YSLEER. The CDR3 runs to 15 residues. Trimming stripped 1 base from V and 4 bases from J, with 11 bases between. In nucleotides, the CDR3 is TGCGCCAGCAGCCAAGTCCTAGCGACTTACAATGAGCAGTTCTTC. The encoded protein is CASSQVLATYNEQFF.

This clone has more than one count but fewer than ten. The V and J genes are TRBV30 and TRBJ1-2, with a weak D call TRBD1 (6 bases). Trimming stripped 1 base from V and 7 bases from J, with 13 bases between. CDR1 GTSNPN and CDR2 SVGIG come from the germline V gene (reference sequence). The CDR3 is 13 residues long. The CDR3 nucleotides read TGTGCCTGGAGTGGGGGGACACCAGGTGGCTACACCTTC. Residues: CAWSGGTPGGYTF.

The chain carries TRBV19 and TRBJ1-2; 8 bases fit TRBD1. CDR3 length: 13 residues. V dropped 5 bases and J dropped 6; count of bases not matched to a gene: 5. Per the germline V gene, CDR1 is LNHDA and CDR2 is SQIVND (reference sequence). The CDR3 bases are TGTGCCAGTAGTTGGGACAGGAACGATGGCTACACCTTC. Amino acids: CASSWDRNDGYTF.

This clone was seen a handful of times. The V and J genes are TRBV29-1 and TRBJ2-7; 11 nucleotides agree with TRBD1. This CDR3 region has 14 residues. The germline V gene has CDR1 SQVTM and CDR2 ANQGSEA. V shed 6 bases and J 3 bases; nucleotides not matched to a gene: 7. CDR3 nucleotide sequence: TGCAGCGTGCTCCCGGGACAGGGGGTCTACGAGCAGTACTTC. This encodes CSVLPGQGVYEQYF.

This chain joins TRBV29-1 and TRBJ1-1, with D perhaps TRBD1 (5 bases). Trimming removed 2 bases at V and 5 bases at J, with 12 bases between. CDR1 SQVTM and CDR2 ANQGSEA come from the germline V gene. The CDR3 loop spans 13 amino acids. The CDR3 nucleotides are TGCAGCGTTGAACAGGGTTCAGGGACTGAAGCTTTCTTT. Its translation: CSVEQGSGTEAFF.

The V gene is TRBV5-1, the J gene TRBJ1-5; D is undetermined. The CDR3 totals 13 residues. In germline, CDR1 is SGHRS, CDR2 YFSETQ. The germline V and J ends were trimmed by 2 bases and 5 bases, with 8 bases remaining between them. CDR3 DNA: TGCGCCAGCAGCTTAAAAGGAGATCAGCCCCAGCATTTT. It translates to CASSLKGDQPQHF.

The chain has TRBV30 and TRBJ1-1, with no clear D. Between the trimmed V and J ends, which lost 7 bases and 3 bases, there was a span of 18 bases. The germline V gene encodes CDR1 GTSNPN and CDR2 SVGIG (reference sequence). CDR3 length: 14 amino acids. Written as DNA, the CDR3 is TGTGCCTACTGGATCGGTCAGACCTACACTGAAGCTTTCTTT. Translation gives CAYWIGQTYTEAFF.

J is TRBJ2-5 and V is TRBV30; D gene ambiguous. Germline V gene lookup returns CDR1 GTSNPN and CDR2 SVGIG (reference sequence). V was pared by 0 bases and J by 4 bases, with 9 bases between. The CDR3 runs 13 residues. This CDR3 is CAWSVLNVETQYF. For the CDR3, the DNA is TGTGCCTGGAGTGTACTAAATGTAGAGACCCAGTACTTC.